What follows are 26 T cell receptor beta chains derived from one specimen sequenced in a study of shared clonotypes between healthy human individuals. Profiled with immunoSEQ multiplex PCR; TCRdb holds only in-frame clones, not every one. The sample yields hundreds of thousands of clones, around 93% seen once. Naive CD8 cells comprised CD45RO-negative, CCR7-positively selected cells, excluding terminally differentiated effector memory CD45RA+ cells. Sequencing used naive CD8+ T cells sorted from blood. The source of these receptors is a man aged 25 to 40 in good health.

The CDR3, as DNA: TGTGCCAGCAGCTTAGCGGGACAGGGCGAAAATGAAAAACTGTTTTTT. Its protein is CASSLAGQGENEKLFF. V is TRBV7-9 and J is TRBJ1-4, with 9 positions matching TRBD1. J gave up 5 bases and V 0 bases, and 4 bases lay outside the gene matches. Germline CDR1 SEHNR, CDR2 FQNEAQ (reference sequence). CDR3 size: 16 residues.

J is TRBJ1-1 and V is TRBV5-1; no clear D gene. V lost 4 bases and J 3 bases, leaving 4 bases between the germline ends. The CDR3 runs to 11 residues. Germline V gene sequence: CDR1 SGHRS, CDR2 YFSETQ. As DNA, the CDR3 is TGCGCCAGCAGCCACGACACTGAAGCTTTCTTT. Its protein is CASSHDTEAFF.

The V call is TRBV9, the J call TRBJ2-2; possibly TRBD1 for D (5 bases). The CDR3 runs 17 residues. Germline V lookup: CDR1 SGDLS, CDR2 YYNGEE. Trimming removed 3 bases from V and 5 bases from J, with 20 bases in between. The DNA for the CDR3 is TGTGCCAGCAGCGACCCATCCTTAATGACAGAGACCGGGGAGCTGTTTTTT. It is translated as CASSDPSLMTETGELFF.

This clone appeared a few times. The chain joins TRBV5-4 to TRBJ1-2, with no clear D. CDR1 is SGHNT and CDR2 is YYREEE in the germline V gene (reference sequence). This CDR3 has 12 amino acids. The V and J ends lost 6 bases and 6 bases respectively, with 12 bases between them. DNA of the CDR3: TGTGCCAGCACGCGGGAGGCGCATGGCTACACCTTC. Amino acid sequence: CASTREAHGYTF.

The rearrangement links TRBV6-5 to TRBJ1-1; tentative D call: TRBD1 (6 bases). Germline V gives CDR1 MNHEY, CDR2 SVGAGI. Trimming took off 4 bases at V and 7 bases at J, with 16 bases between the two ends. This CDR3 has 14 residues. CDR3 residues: CASSLNRAWGEAFF. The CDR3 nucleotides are TGTGCCAGCAGTTTAAACAGGGCTTGGGGTGAAGCTTTCTTT.

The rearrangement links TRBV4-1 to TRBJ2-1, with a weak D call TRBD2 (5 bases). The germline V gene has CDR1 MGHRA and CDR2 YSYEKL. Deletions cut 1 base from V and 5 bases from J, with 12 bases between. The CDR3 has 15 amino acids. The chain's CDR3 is CASSQAPGINNEQFF. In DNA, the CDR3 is TGCGCCAGCAGCCAAGCCCCGGGAATCAACAATGAGCAGTTCTTC.

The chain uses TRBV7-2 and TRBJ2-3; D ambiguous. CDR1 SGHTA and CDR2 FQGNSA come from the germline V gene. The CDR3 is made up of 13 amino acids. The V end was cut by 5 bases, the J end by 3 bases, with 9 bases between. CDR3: CASSRSPTDTQYF. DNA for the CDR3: TGTGCCAGCAGCCGCAGCCCTACAGATACGCAGTATTTT.

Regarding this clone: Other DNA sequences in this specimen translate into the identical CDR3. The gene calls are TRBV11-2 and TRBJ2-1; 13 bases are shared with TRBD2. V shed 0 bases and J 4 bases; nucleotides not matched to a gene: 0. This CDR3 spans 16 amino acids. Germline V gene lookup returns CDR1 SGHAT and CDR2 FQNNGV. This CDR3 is CASSLEGLAGYNEQFF. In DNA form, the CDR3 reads TGTGCCAGCAGCTTAGAGGGACTAGCGGGATACAATGAGCAGTTCTTC.

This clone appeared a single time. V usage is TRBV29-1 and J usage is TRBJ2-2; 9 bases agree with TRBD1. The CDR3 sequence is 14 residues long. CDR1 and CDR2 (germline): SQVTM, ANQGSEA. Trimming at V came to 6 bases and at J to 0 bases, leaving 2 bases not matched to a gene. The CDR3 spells CSVRTGANTGELFF. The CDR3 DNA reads TGCAGCGTACGGACAGGGGCGAACACCGGGGAGCTGTTTTTT.

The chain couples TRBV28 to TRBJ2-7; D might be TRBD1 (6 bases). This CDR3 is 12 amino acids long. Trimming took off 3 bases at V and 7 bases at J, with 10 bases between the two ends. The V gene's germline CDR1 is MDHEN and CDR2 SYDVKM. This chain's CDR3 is CASSFGQGEQYF. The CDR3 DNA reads TGTGCCAGCAGTTTCGGGCAGGGGGAGCAGTACTTC.

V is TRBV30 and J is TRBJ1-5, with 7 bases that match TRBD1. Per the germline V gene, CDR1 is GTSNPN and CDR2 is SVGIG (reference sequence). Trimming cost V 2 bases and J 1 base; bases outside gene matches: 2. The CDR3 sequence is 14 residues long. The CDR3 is CAWSRGQSNQPQHF. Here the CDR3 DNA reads TGTGCCTGGAGTAGGGGACAGAGCAATCAGCCCCAGCATTTT.

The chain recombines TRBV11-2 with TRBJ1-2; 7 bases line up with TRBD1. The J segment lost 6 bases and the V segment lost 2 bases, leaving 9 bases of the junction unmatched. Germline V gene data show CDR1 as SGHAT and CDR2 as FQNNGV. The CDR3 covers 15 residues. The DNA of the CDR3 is TGTGCCAGCAGCTTATATTACGGGACAGCCGATGGCTACACCTTC. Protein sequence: CASSLYYGTADGYTF.

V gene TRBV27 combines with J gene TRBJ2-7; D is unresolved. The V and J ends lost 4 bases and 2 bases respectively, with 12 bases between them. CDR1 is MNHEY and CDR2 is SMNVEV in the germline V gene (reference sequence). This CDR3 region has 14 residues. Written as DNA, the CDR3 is TGTGCCAGCAGTTCTGGCACACCCCCCTACGAGCAGTACTTC. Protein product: CASSSGTPPYEQYF.

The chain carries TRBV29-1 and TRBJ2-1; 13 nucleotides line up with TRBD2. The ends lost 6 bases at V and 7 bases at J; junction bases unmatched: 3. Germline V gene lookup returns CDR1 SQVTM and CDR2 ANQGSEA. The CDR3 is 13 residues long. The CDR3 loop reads CSVAGLAGNEQFF. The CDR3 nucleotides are TGCAGCGTGGCGGGACTAGCGGGAAATGAGCAGTTCTTC.

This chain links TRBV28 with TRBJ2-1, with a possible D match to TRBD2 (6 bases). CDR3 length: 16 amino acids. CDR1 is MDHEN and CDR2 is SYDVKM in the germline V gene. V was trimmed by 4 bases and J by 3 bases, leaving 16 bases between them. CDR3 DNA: TGTGCCAGCAGTTCCGCGTGGGCGGGGCACTACAATGAGCAGTTCTTC. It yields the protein CASSSAWAGHYNEQFF.

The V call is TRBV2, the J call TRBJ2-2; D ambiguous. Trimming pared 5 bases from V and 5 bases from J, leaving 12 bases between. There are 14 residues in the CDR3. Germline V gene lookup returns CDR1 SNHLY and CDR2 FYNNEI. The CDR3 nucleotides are TGTGCCAGCAGTCGAGGCACCATAACCGGGGAGCTGTTTTTT. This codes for CASSRGTITGELFF.

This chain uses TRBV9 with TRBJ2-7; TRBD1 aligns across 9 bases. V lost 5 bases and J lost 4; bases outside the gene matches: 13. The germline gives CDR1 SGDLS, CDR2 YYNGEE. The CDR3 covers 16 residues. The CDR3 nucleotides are TGTGCCAGCAGTGAGGAACAGGGGGCTAGGGTATACGAGCAGTACTTC. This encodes CASSEEQGARVYEQYF.

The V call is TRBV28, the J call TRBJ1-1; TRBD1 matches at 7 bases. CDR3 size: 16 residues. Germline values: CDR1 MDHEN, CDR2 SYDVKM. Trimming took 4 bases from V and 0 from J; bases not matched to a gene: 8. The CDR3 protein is CASSYRGRGMNTEAFF. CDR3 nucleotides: TGTGCCAGCAGTTACAGGGGACGAGGGATGAACACTGAAGCTTTCTTT.

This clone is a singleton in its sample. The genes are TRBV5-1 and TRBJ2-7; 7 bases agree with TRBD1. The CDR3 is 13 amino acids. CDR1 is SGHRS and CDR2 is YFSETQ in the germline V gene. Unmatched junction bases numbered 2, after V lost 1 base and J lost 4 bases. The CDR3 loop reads CASSLTGDYEQYF. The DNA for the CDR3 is TGCGCCAGCAGCTTGACAGGGGATTACGAGCAGTACTTC.

Here the CDR3 DNA reads TGTGCCAGCAGCTCCCGCTCCAATGAGCAGTTCTTC. Its translation: CASSSRSNEQFF. The chain combines TRBV7-8 with TRBJ2-1; no reliable D call. The CDR3 consists of 12 residues. V was shortened by 4 bases and J by 6 bases, with 7 bases between the two germline ends. The germline V gene encodes CDR1 SGHVS and CDR2 FQNEAQ.

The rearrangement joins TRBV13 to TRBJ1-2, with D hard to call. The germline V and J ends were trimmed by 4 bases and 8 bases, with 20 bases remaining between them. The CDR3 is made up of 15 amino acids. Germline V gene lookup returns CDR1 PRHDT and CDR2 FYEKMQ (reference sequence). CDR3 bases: TGTGCCAGCAGCTCCCCATTACCTGGGAGCCCCGGCTACACCTTC. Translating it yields CASSSPLPGSPGYTF.

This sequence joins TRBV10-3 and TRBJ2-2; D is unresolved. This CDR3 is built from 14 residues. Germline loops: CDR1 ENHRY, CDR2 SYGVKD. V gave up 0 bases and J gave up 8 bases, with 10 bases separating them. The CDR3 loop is CAISESWGSGELFF. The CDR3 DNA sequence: TGTGCCATCAGTGAGTCGTGGGGTTCGGGGGAGCTGTTTTTT.

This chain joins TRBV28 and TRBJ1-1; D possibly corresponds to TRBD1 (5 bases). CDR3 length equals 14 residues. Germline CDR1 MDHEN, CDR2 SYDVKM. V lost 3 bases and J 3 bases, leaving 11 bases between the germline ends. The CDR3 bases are TGTGCCAGCAGTTTCCCAGGGTCGTACACTGAAGCTTTCTTT. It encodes CASSFPGSYTEAFF.

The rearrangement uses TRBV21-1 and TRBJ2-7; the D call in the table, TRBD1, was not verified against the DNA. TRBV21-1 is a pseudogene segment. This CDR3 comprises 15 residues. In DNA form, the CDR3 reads TGTGCCAGCAGCAATCGGACAGGGAGTAAATACGAGCAGTACTTC. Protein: CASSNRTGSKYEQYF.

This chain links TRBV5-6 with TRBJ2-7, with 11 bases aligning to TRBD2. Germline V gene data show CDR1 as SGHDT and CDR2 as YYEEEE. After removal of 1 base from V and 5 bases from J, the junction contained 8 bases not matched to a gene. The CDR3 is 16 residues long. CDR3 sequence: CASSLRNSGRAHEQYF. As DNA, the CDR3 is TGTGCCAGCAGCTTGCGAAATAGCGGGAGGGCCCACGAGCAGTACTTC.

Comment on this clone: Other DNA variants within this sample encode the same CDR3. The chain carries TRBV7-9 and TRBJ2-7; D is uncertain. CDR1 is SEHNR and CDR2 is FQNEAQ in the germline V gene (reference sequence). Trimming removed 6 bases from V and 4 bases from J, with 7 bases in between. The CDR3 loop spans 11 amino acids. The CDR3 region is CASSWGYEQYF. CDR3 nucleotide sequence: TGTGCCAGCAGTTGGGGTTACGAGCAGTACTTC.